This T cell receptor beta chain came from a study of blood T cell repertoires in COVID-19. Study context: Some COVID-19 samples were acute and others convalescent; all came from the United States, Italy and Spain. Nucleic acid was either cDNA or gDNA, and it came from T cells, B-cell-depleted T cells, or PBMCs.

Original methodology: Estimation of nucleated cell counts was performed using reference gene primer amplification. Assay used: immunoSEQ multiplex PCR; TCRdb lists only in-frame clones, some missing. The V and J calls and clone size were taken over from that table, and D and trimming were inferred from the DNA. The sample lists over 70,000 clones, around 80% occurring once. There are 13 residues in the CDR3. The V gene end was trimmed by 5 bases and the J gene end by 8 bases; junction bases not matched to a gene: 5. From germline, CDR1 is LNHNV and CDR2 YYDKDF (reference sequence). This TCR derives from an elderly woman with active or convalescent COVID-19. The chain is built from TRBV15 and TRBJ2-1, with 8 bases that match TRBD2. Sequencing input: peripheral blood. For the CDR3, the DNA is TGTGCCACCAGCTCCGGGGGGGCAGATGAGCAGTTCTTC. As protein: CATSSGGADEQFF.